One TCR beta chain is described in this entry. Antigen specificity is unknown. This record comes from a study of ipilimumab plus nivolumab after autologous stem cell transplantation. The overall study: Typical patient got roughly 5 ipilimumab doses and about eight nivolumab doses (median). The DLBCL group included primary refractory and relapsed cases.

Notes on the study in general: TCR repertoire, Treg phenotype and gut microbiota reportedly support more study of this approach.

TCRdb's table, derived via immunoSEQ multiplex PCR, lists solely in-frame clones and lacks some. The table includes around 12,000 clones, around 78% detected once. The sequence derives from a male donor with diffuse large B-cell lymphoma. The sequencing used PBMCs, collected in a trial of ipilimumab plus nivolumab as post-transplant consolidation.

The CDR3 loop reads CASSVALNTEAFF. The CDR3 nucleotides are TGTGCCAGCAGCGTAGCTCTGAACACTGAAGCTTTCTTT. The genes are TRBV9 and TRBJ1-1, with D hard to call. The length of the CDR3 is 13 residues. Germline assignment: CDR1 SGDLS and CDR2 YYNGEE. V lost 0 bases and J 0 bases, leaving 3 bases between the germline ends.